This entry lists 9 T cell receptor beta chains sequenced from one sample in a study of OX40 agonist ivuxolimab in advanced cancers. Data came from immunoSEQ multiplex PCR; TCRdb stores just in-frame clones and leaves some out. The sample holds tens of thousands of clones, approximately 91% seen once. The source material was CD4+ or CD8+ T cells sorted from blood, sampled in a trial of the OX40 agonist ivuxolimab. All receptors derive from an adult with an advanced solid tumor such as melanoma, head and neck, liver or kidney cancer.

The chain combines TRBV4-1 with TRBJ2-7; 9 nucleotides line up with TRBD2. This CDR3 has 17 residues. With 4 bases clipped from V and 0 bases from J, the junction kept 10 bases outside the gene matches. In germline, CDR1 is MGHRA, CDR2 YSYEKL. The CDR3 DNA reads TGCGCCAGCAGCCTCGTAACTAGCGGGCAATTCTCCTACGAGCAGTACTTC. It specifies CASSLVTSGQFSYEQYF.

The chain has TRBV7-6 and TRBJ1-5, with TRBD1 identical over 9 bases. The J segment lost 7 bases and the V segment lost 5 bases, leaving 6 bases of the junction unmatched. This CDR3 has 14 amino acids. Germline CDR1 is SGHVS and CDR2 is FNYEAQ. The CDR3 sequence: CASSPDRGGQPQHF. CDR3 sequence (DNA): TGTGCCAGCAGCCCGGACAGGGGAGGACAGCCCCAGCATTTT.

This chain connects TRBV5-6 to TRBJ2-1; 9 bases align to TRBD1. Trimming at V came to 0 bases and at J to 2 bases, leaving 0 bases not matched to a gene. The CDR3 totals 15 residues. Germline values: CDR1 SGHDT, CDR2 YYEEEE. The CDR3 region is CASSLGTGAYNEQFF. As DNA, the CDR3 is TGTGCCAGCAGCTTGGGGACAGGGGCCTACAATGAGCAGTTCTTC. The whole variable domain, filled in from reference TRBV5-6 and TRBJ2-1, reads DAGVTQSPTHLIKTRGQQVTLRCSPKSGHDTVSWYQQALGQGPQFIFQYYEEEERQRGNFPDRFSGHQFPNYSSELNVNALLLGDSALYLCASSLGTGAYNEQFFGPGTRLTVL.

V is TRBV10-3 and J is TRBJ2-7, with TRBD2 identical over 8 bases. The CDR3 has 16 residues. Germline V gene data show CDR1 as ENHRY and CDR2 as SYGVKD. Germline trimming cut 0 bases from V and 2 bases from J; bases unmatched to any gene: 6. Here the CDR3 reads CAISESLERETYEQYF. The CDR3 DNA is TGTGCCATCAGTGAGTCGCTCGAGCGGGAGACCTACGAGCAGTACTTC.

This chain uses TRBV13 with TRBJ2-2; 10 bases map to TRBD2. The CDR3 is 16 residues long. The germline V gene encodes CDR1 PRHDT and CDR2 FYEKMQ (reference sequence). V gave up 2 bases and J gave up 6 bases; unmatched junction bases: 6. CDR3 loop: CASSLRGLANPGELFF. The CDR3 DNA is TGTGCCAGCAGCTTAAGGGGACTAGCGAATCCCGGGGAGCTGTTTTTT.

The V call is TRBV6-9, the J call TRBJ2-3; 7 positions match TRBD2. J was trimmed by 2 bases and V by 5 bases; bases with no gene match: 7. The CDR3 consists of 15 residues. The germline CDR1 and CDR2 sequences are MNHGY and SVAAGI. The CDR3 nucleotides are TGTGCCAGCAGTCTATTAGGGACTAACACAGATACGCAGTATTTT. It yields the protein CASSLLGTNTDTQYF.

The rearrangement joins TRBV11-2 to TRBJ2-5, with D unresolved. The end of the DNA fits TRBJ2-7 better, so the J call may be wrong. Germline V gene data show CDR1 as SGHAT and CDR2 as FQNNGV. The length of the CDR3 is 12 residues. For the CDR3, the DNA is TGTGCCAGCAGCTTCGGCTCCTACGAGCAGTACTTC. Translation: CASSFGSYEQYF.

V usage is TRBV7-9 and J usage is TRBJ2-3, with 10 bases fitting TRBD2. The CDR3 is made up of 17 amino acids. The junction had 11 bases not matched to a gene; V was cut back by 7 bases and J by 1 base. Germline V gives CDR1 SEHNR, CDR2 FQNEAQ (reference sequence). The CDR3 DNA reads TGTGCCAGCATAAGGTCTGGCGGGACTAGCGGCACAGATACGCAGTATTTT. It specifies CASIRSGGTSGTDTQYF.

The V and J genes are TRBV7-9 and TRBJ2-7, with D unclear. The germline V and J ends were trimmed by 0 bases and 6 bases, with 6 bases remaining between them. This CDR3 contains 12 residues. The V gene's germline CDR1 is SEHNR and CDR2 FQNEAQ (reference sequence). The CDR3 DNA is TGTGCCAGCAGCTTAGCTCCTGGCGAGCAGTACTTC. Translating it yields CASSLAPGEQYF.